These T cell receptor beta chains were read from a single sample in a study of blood T cell repertoires in COVID-19. This table comes from immunoSEQ multiplex PCR, and its TCRdb copy is limited to in-frame clones, with some not included. The sample has approximately 19,000 clones; approximately 78% are singletons. The sequenced sample was peripheral blood. The receptors here all came from a man between 60 and 75 years old with acute or convalescent COVID-19. The CDR3 runs from the conserved cysteine through the conserved F or W. A D gene is named only where the DNA matches it firmly. Some rows mark clone size as missing; the rest say once, few, many or name a class of expanded clone.

J: TRBJ1-1
D: TRBD1
V: TRBV4-1
size: NA
DNA: TGCGCCAGCACCCAAGGTCTACAGGGGAAGAACACTGAAGCTTTCTTT
CDR3: CASTQGLQGKNTEAFF

J: TRBJ2-3
D: TRBD1
V: TRBV18
size: NA
DNA: TGTGCCAGCTCTCACCGGGACAGGGGGCCAGATACGCAGTATTTT
CDR3: CASSHRDRGPDTQYF

J: TRBJ1-2
D: TRBD1
V: TRBV27
size: few
DNA: TGTGCCAGCAGTCCACAGGGGGGCTATGGCTACACCTTC
CDR3: CASSPQGGYGYTF

J: TRBJ2-7
D: TRBD1
V: TRBV5-6
size: NA
DNA: TGTGCCAGCAGCCCGGGACAGGGGGGATACGAGCAGTACTTC
CDR3: CASSPGQGGYEQYF

J: TRBJ1-4
D: TRBD1
V: TRBV5-1
size: NA
DNA: TGCGCCAGCAGAGGACAGGGAATATTGAATGAAAAACTGTTTTTT
CDR3: CASRGQGILNEKLFF

J: TRBJ1-2
D: NA
V: TRBV4-1
size: NA
DNA: TGCGCCAGCAGCCAAGATACTAATCACTATGGCTACACCTTC
CDR3: CASSQDTNHYGYTF

J: TRBJ1-2
D: TRBD1
V: TRBV2
size: NA
DNA: TGTGCCAGCGCTACAGGGGTGGACTATGGCTACACCTTC
CDR3: CASATGVDYGYTF

J: TRBJ2-2
D: TRBD2
V: TRBV7-8
size: NA
DNA: TGTGCCAGCAGCTTAGCTCCGGGACTACTCACCGGGGAGCTGTTTTTT
CDR3: CASSLAPGLLTGELFF

J: TRBJ2-7
D: NA
V: TRBV6-5
size: NA
DNA: TGTGCCAGCAGTTACTCGTTCAGTGGGGGGTACGAGCAGTACTTC
CDR3: CASSYSFSGGYEQYF

J: TRBJ1-3
D: NA
V: TRBV15
size: NA
DNA: TGTGCCACCAGCCAGGACTACTCTGGAAACACCATATATTTT
CDR3: CATSQDYSGNTIYF

J: TRBJ1-4
D: TRBD1
V: TRBV24-1
size: NA
DNA: TGTGCCACCAGTGATGAAGCCCAGGGGGAGGAAAAACTGTTTTTT
CDR3: CATSDEAQGEEKLFF

J: TRBJ1-5
D: NA
V: TRBV2
size: once
DNA: TGTGCCAGCAGGGCCAATGGGGCCGAAAATCAGCCCCAGCATTTT
CDR3: CASRANGAENQPQHF

J: TRBJ1-1
D: NA
V: TRBV29-1
size: NA
DNA: TGCAGCGTTGGGGGGCGAGCAGGTAACACTGAAGCTTTCTTT
CDR3: CSVGGRAGNTEAFF

J: TRBJ2-1
D: TRBD2
V: TRBV19
size: NA
DNA: TGTGCCAGTAGTAGGGGGACTAGTAGGAATGAGCAGTTCTTC
CDR3: CASSRGTSRNEQFF

J: TRBJ1-1
D: NA
V: TRBV20-1
size: NA
DNA: TGCAGTGCTAGAACGGACACTGAAGCTTTCTTT
CDR3: CSARTDTEAFF

J: TRBJ1-2
D: TRBD1
V: TRBV13
size: NA
DNA: TGTGCCAGCTACCTGAGGGGGCAGCAAGGGGGCTACACCTTC
CDR3: CASYLRGQQGGYTF

J: TRBJ2-2
D: NA
V: TRBV10-3
size: NA
DNA: TGTGCCACCCTTCAGGGGCCGGGCACCGGGGAGCTGTTTTTT
CDR3: CATLQGPGTGELFF

J: TRBJ1-1
D: TRBD1
V: TRBV29-1
size: once
DNA: TGCAGCGTAAACCGGGACAGGGAGATGAACACTGAAGCTTTCTTT
CDR3: CSVNRDREMNTEAFF

J: TRBJ2-7
D: TRBD2
V: TRBV11-2
size: NA
DNA: TGTGCCAGCAGCTTAGAAGCTAGCGGGCGGAGCGAGCAGTACTTC
CDR3: CASSLEASGRSEQYF

J: TRBJ1-1
D: NA
V: TRBV9
size: NA
DNA: TGTGCCAGCAGCGTAGCGTGGAACACTGAAGCTTTCTTT
CDR3: CASSVAWNTEAFF

J: TRBJ1-2
D: NA
V: TRBV12-3/TRBV12-4
size: NA
DNA: TGTGCCAGCAGTTATAAGGGGAACTATGGCTACACCTTC
CDR3: CASSYKGNYGYTF

J: TRBJ1-1
D: TRBD1
V: TRBV27
size: once
DNA: TGTGCCAGCAGTCGCAACAGGGGCACTGAAGCTTTCTTT
CDR3: CASSRNRGTEAFF

J: TRBJ1-6
D: NA
V: TRBV7-2
size: NA
DNA: TGTGCCAGCAGGATAGAACAGGGATCACCCCTCCACTTT
CDR3: CASRIEQGSPLHF

J: TRBJ2-5
D: NA
V: TRBV7-9
size: once
DNA: TGTGCCAGCAGCTTAGGCCCCAGGGGCCAGTACTTC
CDR3: CASSLGPRGQYF

J: TRBJ2-1
D: NA
V: TRBV2
size: NA
DNA: TGTGCCAGCACGGCGGGTTACAATGAGCAGTTCTTC
CDR3: CASTAGYNEQFF